One T cell receptor (beta chain) is described in this entry. Its antigen remains unknown. The time point was: pre-sensitization, week 0. As to treatment: therapeutic diphenylcyclopropenone sensitization with weekly scalp DPC. The data were taken from a study of human T cells and chemical hapten exposure. The overall study: The patients were mostly female; they had alopecia areata, totalis or universalis.

The study's findings and limits: Patch test score showed a positive correlation with PT1 expanded TCR counts. Expanded TCRs produced significantly more large CDR3 similarity clusters than controls did.

From the RACE reads, TCRdb called clonotypes with MiXCR, one entry per CDR3 protein. The profile shows more than 250,000 distinct CDR3 sequences, over 8% of them singletons. The CDR3 spans 14 residues. The ends were cut back, 1 base at V and 8 bases at J, with 15 bases in the middle. The germline V gene has CDR1 LGHNA and CDR2 YSLEER. V usage is TRBV4-3 and J usage is TRBJ2-7; D not resolved. The source is a woman between 40 and 55 years old with alopecia areata. Some clones in this sample may be carry-over from other donors' samples. The specimen comprised whole blood, sampled in connection with sensitization to the hapten diphenylcyclopropenone (DPC). The CDR3 loop reads CASSQGSVSDQQYF. The CDR3 DNA follows: TGCGCCAGCAGCCAAGGGTCGGTTTCAGATCAGCAGTACTTC.